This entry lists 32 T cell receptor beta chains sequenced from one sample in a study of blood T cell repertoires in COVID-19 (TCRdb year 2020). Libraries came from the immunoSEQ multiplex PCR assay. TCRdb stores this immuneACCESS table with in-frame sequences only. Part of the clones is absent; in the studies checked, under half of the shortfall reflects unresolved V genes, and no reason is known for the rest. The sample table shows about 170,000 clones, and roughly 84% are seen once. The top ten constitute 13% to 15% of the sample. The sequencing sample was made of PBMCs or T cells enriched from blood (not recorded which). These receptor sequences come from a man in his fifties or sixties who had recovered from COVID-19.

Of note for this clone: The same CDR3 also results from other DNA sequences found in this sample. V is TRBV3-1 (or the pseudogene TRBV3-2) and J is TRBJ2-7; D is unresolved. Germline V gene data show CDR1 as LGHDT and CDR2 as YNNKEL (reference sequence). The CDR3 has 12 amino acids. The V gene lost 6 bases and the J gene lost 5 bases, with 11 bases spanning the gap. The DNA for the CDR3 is TGTGCCAGCAGTCCTAGAACCAACGAGCAGTACTTC. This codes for CASSPRTNEQYF.

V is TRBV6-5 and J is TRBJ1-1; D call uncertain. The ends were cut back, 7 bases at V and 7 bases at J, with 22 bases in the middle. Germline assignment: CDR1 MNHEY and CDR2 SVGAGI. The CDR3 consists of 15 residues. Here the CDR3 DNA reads TGTGCCAGCACCCCGCGGGGAGGAGCTCGACGTGAAGCTTTCTTT. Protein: CASTPRGGARREAFF.

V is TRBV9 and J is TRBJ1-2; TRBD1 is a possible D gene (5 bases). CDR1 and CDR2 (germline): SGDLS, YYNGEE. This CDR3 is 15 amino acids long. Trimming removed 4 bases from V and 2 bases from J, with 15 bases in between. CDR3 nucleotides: TGTGCCAGCAGCCCCGCCCCGACAGAGAACTATGGCTACACCTTC. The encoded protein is CASSPAPTENYGYTF.

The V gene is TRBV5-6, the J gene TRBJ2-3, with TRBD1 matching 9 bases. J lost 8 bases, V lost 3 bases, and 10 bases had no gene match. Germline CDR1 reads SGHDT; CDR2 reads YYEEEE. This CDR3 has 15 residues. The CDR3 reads CASSSGQGGTGTQYF. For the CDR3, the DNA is TGTGCCAGCAGCTCGGGACAGGGTGGAACTGGTACGCAGTATTTT.

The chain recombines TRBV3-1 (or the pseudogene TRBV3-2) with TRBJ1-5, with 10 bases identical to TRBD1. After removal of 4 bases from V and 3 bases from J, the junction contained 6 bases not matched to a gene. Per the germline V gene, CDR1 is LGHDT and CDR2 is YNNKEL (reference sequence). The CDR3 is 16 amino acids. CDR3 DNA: TGTGCCAGCAGCCCAGGGACAGGGGAGACCAATCAGCCCCAGCATTTT. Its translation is CASSPGTGETNQPQHF.

The CDR3 nucleotides read TGTGCCAGCAGCCATGCGTATGAGCAGTTCTTC. This sequence encodes CASSHAYEQFF. The chain is built from TRBV3-1 (or the pseudogene TRBV3-2) and TRBJ2-1; unclear D gene. This CDR3 is 11 amino acids long. Germline V gene lookup returns CDR1 LGHDT and CDR2 YNNKEL (reference sequence). V shed 3 bases and J shed 8 bases, with 5 bases lying between them.

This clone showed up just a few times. CDR3 residues: CASSMLSMYSNQPQHF. CDR3 bases: TGTGCCAGTAGTATGCTTAGTATGTATAGCAATCAGCCCCAGCATTTT. The chain couples TRBV19 to TRBJ1-5; D ambiguous. The CDR3 is made up of 16 amino acids. Trimming shortened V by 3 bases and J by 0 bases, and 12 bases separated the two germline ends. The V gene's germline CDR1 is LNHDA and CDR2 SQIVND (reference sequence).

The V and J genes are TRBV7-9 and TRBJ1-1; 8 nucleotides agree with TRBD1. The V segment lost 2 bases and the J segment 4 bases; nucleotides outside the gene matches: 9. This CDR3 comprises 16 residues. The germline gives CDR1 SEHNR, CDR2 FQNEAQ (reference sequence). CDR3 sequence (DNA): TGTGCCAGCAGCTTATGGACAGGGCGGCGGCGCACTGAAGCTTTCTTT. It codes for CASSLWTGRRRTEAFF. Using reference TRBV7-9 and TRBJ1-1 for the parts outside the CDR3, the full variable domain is DTGVSQNPRHKITKRGQNVTFRCDPISEHNRLYWYRQTLGQGPEFLTYFQNEAQLEKSRLLSDRFSAERPKGSFSTLEIQRTEQGDSAMYLCASSLWTGRRRTEAFFGQGTRLTVV.

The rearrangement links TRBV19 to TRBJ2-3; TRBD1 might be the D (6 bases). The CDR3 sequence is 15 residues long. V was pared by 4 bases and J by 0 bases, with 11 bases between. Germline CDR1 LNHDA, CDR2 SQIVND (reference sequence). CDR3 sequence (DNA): TGTGCCAGTAGTACACAGGGCCTTAGCACAGATACGCAGTATTTT. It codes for CASSTQGLSTDTQYF.

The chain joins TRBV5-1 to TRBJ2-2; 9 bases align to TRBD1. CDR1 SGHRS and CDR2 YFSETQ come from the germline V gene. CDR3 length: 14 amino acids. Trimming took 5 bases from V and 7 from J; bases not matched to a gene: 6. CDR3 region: CASRPTGGGGELFF. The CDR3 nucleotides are TGCGCCAGCAGACCGACAGGGGGAGGCGGGGAGCTGTTTTTT.

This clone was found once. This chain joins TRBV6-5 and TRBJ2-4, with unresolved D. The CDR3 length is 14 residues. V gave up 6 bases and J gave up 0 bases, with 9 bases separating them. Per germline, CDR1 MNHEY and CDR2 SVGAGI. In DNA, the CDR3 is TGTGCCAGCAGACAGAATTTAGCCAAAAACATTCAGTACTTC. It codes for CASRQNLAKNIQYF.

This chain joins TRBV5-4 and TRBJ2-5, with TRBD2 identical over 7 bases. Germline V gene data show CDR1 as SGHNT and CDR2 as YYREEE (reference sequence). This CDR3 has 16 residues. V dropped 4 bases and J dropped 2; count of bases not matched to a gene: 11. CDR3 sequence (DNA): TGTGCCAGCAGCCCATTTCGGGCGGGAGAACAAGAGACCCAGTACTTC. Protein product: CASSPFRAGEQETQYF.

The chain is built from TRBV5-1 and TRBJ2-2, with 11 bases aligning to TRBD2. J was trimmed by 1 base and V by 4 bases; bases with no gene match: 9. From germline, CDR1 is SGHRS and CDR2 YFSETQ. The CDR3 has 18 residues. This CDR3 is CASSHLLAGGRNTGELFF. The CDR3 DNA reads TGCGCCAGCAGCCACCTTCTAGCGGGGGGCCGGAACACCGGGGAGCTGTTTTTT.

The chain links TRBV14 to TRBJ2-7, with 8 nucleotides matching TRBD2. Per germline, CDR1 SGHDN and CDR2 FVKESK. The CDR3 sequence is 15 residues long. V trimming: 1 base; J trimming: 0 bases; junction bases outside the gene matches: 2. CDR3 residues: CASSQGGGLSYEQYF. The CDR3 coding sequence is TGTGCCAGCAGCCAAGGCGGGGGGCTCTCCTACGAGCAGTACTTC.

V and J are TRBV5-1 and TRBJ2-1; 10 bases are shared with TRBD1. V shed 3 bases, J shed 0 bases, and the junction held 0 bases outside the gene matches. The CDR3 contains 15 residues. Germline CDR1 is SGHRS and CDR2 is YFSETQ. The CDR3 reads CASSWDRGSYNEQFF. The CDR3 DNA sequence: TGCGCCAGCAGCTGGGACAGGGGCTCCTACAATGAGCAGTTCTTC.

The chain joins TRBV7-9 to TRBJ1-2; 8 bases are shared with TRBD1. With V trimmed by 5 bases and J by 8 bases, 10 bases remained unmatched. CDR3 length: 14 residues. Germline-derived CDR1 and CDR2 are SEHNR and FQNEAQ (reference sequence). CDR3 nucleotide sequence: TGTGCCAGCAGCCAGGACAGGGTAGTGCGGGGCTACACCTTC. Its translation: CASSQDRVVRGYTF.

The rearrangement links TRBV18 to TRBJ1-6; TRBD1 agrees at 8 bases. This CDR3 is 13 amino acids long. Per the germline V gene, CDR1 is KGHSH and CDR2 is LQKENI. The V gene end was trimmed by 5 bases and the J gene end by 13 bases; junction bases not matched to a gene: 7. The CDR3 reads CASSGTGQEPLHF. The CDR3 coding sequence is TGTGCCAGCTCAGGGACGGGACAGGAGCCCCTCCACTTT. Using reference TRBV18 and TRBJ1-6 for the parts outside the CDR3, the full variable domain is NAGVMQNPRHLVRRRGQEARLRCSPMKGHSHVYWYRQLPEEGLKFMVYLQKENIIDESGMPKERFSAEFPKEGPSILRIQQVVRGDSAAYFCASSGTGQEPLHFGNGTRLTVT.

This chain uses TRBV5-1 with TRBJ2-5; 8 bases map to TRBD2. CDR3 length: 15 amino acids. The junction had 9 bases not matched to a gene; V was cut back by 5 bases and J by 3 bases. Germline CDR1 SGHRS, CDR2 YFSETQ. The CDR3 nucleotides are TGCGCCAGCAGTTTGACGGGGGGGCCGGAAGAGACCCAGTACTTC. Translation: CASSLTGGPEETQYF.

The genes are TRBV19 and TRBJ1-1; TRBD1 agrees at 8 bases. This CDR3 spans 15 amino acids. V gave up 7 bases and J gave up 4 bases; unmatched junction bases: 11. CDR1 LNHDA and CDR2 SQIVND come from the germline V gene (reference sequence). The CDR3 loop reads CASTGRGRKVTEAFF. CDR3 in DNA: TGTGCCAGTACCGGCAGGGGGCGTAAGGTCACTGAAGCTTTCTTT. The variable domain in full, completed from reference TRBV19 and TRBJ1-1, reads DGGITQSPKYLFRKEGQNVTLSCEQNLNHDAMYWYRQDPGQGLRLIYYSQIVNDFQKGDIAEGYSVSREKKESFPLTVTSAQKNPTAFYLCASTGRGRKVTEAFFGQGTRLTVV.

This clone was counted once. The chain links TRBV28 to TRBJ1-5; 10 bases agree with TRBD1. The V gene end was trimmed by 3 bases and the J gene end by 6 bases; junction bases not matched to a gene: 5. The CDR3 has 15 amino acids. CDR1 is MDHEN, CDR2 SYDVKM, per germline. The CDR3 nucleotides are TGTGCCAGCAGTTTCCCTGACAGGGGGCTTCAGCCCCAGCATTTT. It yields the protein CASSFPDRGLQPQHF.

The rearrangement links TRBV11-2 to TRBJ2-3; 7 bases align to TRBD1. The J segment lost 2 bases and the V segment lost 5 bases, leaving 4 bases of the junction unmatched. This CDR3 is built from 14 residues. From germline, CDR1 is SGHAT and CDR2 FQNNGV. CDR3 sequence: CASSLGQITDTQYF. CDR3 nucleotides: TGTGCCAGCAGCCTGGGACAGATCACAGATACGCAGTATTTT.

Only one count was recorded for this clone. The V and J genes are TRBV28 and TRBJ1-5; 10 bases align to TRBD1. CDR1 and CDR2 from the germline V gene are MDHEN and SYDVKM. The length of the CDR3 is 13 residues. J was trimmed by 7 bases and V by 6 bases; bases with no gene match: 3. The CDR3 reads CASRLTGGQPQHF. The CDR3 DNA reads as TGTGCCAGCAGATTGACAGGGGGCCAGCCCCAGCATTTT.

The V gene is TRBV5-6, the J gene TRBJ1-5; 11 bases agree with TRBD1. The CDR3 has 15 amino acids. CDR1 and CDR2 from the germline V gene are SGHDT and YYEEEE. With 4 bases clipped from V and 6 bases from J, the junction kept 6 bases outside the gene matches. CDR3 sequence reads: CASSDGQGAGQPQHF. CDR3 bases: TGTGCCAGCAGCGACGGACAGGGGGCTGGTCAGCCCCAGCATTTT.

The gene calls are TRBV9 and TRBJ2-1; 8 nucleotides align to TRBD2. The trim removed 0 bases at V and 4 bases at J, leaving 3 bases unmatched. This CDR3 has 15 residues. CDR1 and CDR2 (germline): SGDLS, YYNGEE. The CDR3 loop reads CASSVGSGGYNEQFF. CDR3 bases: TGTGCCAGCAGCGTAGGAAGCGGGGGTTACAATGAGCAGTTCTTC.

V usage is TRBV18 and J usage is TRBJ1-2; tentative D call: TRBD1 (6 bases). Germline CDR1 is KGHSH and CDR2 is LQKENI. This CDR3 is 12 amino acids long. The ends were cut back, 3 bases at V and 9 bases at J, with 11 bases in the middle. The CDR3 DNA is TGTGCCAGCTCACCGCGACAGGACAGCTACACCTTC. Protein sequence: CASSPRQDSYTF.

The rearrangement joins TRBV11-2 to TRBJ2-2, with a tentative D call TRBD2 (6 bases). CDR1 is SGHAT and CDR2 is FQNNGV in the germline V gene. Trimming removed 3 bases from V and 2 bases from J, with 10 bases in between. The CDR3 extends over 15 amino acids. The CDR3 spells CASSFPGLNTGELFF. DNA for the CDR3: TGTGCCAGCAGCTTCCCGGGACTTAACACCGGGGAGCTGTTTTTT. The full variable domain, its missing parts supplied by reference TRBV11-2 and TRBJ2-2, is EAGVAQSPRYKIIEKRQSVAFWCNPISGHATLYWYQQILGQGPKLLIQFQNNGVVDDSQLPKDRFSAERLKGVDSTLKIQPAKLEDSAVYLCASSFPGLNTGELFFGEGSRLTVL.

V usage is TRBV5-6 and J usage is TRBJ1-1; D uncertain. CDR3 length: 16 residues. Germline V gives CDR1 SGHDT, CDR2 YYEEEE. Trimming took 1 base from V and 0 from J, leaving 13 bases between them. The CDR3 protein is CASSLSAVTMNTEAFF. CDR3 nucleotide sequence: TGTGCCAGCAGCTTGTCCGCAGTGACAATGAACACTGAAGCTTTCTTT.

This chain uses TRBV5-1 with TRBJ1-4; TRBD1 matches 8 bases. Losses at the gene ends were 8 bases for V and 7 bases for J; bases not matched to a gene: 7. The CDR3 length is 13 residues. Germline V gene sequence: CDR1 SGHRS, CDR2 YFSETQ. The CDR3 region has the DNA TGCGCCAGTCGGACAGGGAGCGGTGAAAAACTGTTTTTT. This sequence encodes CASRTGSGEKLFF. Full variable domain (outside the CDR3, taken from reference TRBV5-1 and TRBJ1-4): KAGVTQTPRYLIKTRGQQVTLSCSPISGHRSVSWYQQTPGQGLQFLFEYFSETQRNKGNFPGRFSGRQFSNSRSEMNVSTLELGDSALYLCASRTGSGEKLFFGSGTQLSVL.

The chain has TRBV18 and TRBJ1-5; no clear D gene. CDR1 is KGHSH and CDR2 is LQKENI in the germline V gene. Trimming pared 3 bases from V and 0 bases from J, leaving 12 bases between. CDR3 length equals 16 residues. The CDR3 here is CASSPPVSYSNQPQHF. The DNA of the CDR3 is TGTGCCAGCTCACCCCCCGTCAGTTATAGCAATCAGCCCCAGCATTTT.

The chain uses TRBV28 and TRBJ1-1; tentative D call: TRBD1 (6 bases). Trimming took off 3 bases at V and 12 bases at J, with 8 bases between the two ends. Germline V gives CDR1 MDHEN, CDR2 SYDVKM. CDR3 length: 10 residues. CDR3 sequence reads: CASSFRGTFF. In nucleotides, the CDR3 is TGTGCCAGCAGTTTTAGGGGGACTTTCTTT.

CDR3 bases: TGTGCCTGGACAGGGTCCGGGTATGGCTACACCTTC. Amino acids: CAWTGSGYGYTF. V and J are TRBV30 and TRBJ1-2; D possibly corresponds to TRBD1 (5 bases). The germline CDR1 and CDR2 sequences are GTSNPN and SVGIG (reference sequence). CDR3 length: 12 amino acids. V was trimmed by 4 bases and J by 5 bases, leaving 11 bases between them.

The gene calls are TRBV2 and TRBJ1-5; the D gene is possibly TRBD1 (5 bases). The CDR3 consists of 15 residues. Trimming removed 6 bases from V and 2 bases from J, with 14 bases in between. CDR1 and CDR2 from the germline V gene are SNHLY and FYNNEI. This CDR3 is CASRERGTGNQPQHF. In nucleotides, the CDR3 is TGTGCCAGCAGGGAACGGGGGACTGGCAATCAGCCCCAGCATTTT.